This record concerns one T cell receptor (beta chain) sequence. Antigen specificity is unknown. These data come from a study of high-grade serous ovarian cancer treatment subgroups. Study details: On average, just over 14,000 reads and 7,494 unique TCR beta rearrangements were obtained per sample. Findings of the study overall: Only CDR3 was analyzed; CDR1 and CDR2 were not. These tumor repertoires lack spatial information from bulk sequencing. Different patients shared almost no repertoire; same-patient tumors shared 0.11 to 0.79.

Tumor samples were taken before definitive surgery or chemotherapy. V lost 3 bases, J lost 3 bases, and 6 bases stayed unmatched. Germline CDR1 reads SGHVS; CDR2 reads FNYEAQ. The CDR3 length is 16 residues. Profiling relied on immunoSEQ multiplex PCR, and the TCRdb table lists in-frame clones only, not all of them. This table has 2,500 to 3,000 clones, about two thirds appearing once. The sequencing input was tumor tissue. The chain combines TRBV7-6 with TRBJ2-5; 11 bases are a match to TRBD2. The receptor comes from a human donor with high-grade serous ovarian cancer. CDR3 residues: CASSFGVLAGEETQYF. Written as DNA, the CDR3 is TGTGCCAGCAGCTTTGGGGTACTAGCGGGAGAAGAGACCCAGTACTTC.